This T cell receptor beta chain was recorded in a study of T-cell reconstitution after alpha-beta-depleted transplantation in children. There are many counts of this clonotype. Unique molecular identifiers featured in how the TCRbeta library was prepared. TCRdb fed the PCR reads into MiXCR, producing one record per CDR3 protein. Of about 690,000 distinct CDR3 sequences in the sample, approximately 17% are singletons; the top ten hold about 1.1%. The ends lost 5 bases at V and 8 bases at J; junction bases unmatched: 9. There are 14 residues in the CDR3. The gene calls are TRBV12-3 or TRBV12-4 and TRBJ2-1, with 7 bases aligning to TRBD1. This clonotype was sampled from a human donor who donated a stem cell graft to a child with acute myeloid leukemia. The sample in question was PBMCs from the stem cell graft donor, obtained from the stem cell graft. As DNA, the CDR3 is TGTGCCAGCAGTGAAACCGGACAGGAGGATGAGCAGTTCTTC. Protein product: CASSETGQEDEQFF.